The text below deals with one T cell receptor (beta chain). This entry is derived from a study of blood T cell repertoires in COVID-19. Study-level information: The analysed material was cDNA or gDNA that came from T cells, B-cell-depleted T cells, or PBMCs.

The method was immunoSEQ multiplex PCR; TCRdb's version includes in-frame clones alone and lacks a portion of them. In the table there are more than 45,000 clones, approximately 90% of which are singletons. This CDR3 has 17 residues. CDR1 and CDR2 from the germline V gene are PRHDT and FYEKMQ (reference sequence). V lost 6 bases and J 0 bases, leaving 20 bases between the germline ends. The clonotype comes from an elderly man with acute or convalescent COVID-19. This chain joins TRBV13 and TRBJ1-1; D is possibly TRBD1 (6 bases). Sequencing input: peripheral blood. CDR3 sequence reads: CASRLSDSPGMNTEAFF. As DNA, the CDR3 is TGTGCCAGCAGGCTATCGGACAGCCCGGGTATGAACACTGAAGCTTTCTTT.